One TCR beta chain is described in this entry. It has no known antigen specificity. Base qualities are not recorded, but no much larger clone differs from it by a single base. This sample was included in a study of OX40 agonist ivuxolimab in advanced cancers. At the level of the whole study: Ivuxolimab was an agonistic, fully human IgG2 monoclonal antibody directed against OX40 (CD134), a costimulatory receptor. In the dose-escalation cohort, roughly 82% of patients were male, and the mean age was approximately 60 years with a range of roughly 23 to 90. The paper covers the monotherapy dose-escalation part of the phase I ivuxolimab trial, which included N of about 50 patients. Prior anti-PD-1, anti-PD-L1 or anti-CTLA-4 therapy was permitted, and checkpoint inhibitors had been received by 40% to 50% of dose-escalation patients. Intravenous ivuxolimab was administered to patients every 2 weeks at six dose levels: 0.01, 0.1, 0.3, 1.5, 3 and 10 mg/kg. The point of sequencing TCRbeta in the periphery was to test whether ivuxolimab changed TCR sequence diversity and drove clonal T-cell expansion. Of the approximately 53 patients in dose escalation, about 20 had hepatocellular carcinoma, about 15 had melanoma, 9 had renal cell carcinoma and 9 had head and neck cancer. Partial responses occurred in three dose-escalation patients, of whom one had hepatocellular carcinoma and two had cutaneous melanoma. Broad study findings and their caveats: After ivuxolimab, expanded clones were on average more numerous among CD8+ T cells than among CD4+ T cells. In partial responders in the 0.1-3.0 mg/kg groups, normalized peripheral clonal expansion was found to be among the lowest, especially among CD8+ T cells. Low levels of normalized T-cell clonal expansion were also seen in some nonresponding patients. At doses of 0.1 to 3.0 mg/kg, clonal expansion of both CD4+ and CD8+ blood T cells was observed from baseline to week 6. The antigen specificity of the peripheral T cells that underwent clonal expansion was not determined.

The trial excluded patients who had a history of autoimmune disease or were on systemic immunosuppression. Peripheral blood for TCR sequencing was collected from all dose cohorts at baseline, on cycle 4 day 1, and on cycle 7 day 1. The samples were taken from a phase I, first-in-human, multicenter, open-label dose-escalation trial of ivuxolimab. Adults with locally advanced or metastatic head and neck squamous cell, hepatocellular, melanoma or renal cell carcinoma were enrolled in the trial. Before TCR sequencing, CD4+ and CD8+ T cells were separately sorted from peripheral blood. Genomic DNA was isolated from the sorted cells so that the TCRbeta CDR3 region could be sequenced. The immunoSEQ Assay was used for sequencing of TCRbeta CDR3 regions. The source is immuneACCESS, and TCRdb retained only in-frame sequences with V and J called. Part of the clones is not carried over; for the studies checked, unresolved V genes explain less than half of this, and the remainder is unexplained. This sample holds some 80,000 clones; approximately 90% were observed only once. The ten largest make up 0.6% to 0.85% of the sample.

Specimen: CD4+ or CD8+ T cells sorted from blood, collected in a trial of the OX40 agonist ivuxolimab. This clonotype originated in an adult with an advanced solid tumor such as melanoma, head and neck, liver or kidney cancer.

The CDR3 protein: CASSLVGTSGSYEQFF. The nucleotide sequence is given as TGTGCCAGCAGCTTAGTCGGGACTAGCGGGAGCTATGAGCAGTTCTTC. Recombination connected TRBV7-3 to TRBJ2-1, and TRBD2 aligns with 14 junction nucleotides. The CDR3 sequence holds 16 residues, the cysteine and phenylalanine included. The kept DNA is CDR3 alone, 48 bases in frame from the first base. Trimmed from V: 2 bases; trimmed from J: 8 bases; junction bases lacking a gene match: 5. CDR1 and CDR2, looked up from the germline V gene, are SGHTA and FQGTGA.